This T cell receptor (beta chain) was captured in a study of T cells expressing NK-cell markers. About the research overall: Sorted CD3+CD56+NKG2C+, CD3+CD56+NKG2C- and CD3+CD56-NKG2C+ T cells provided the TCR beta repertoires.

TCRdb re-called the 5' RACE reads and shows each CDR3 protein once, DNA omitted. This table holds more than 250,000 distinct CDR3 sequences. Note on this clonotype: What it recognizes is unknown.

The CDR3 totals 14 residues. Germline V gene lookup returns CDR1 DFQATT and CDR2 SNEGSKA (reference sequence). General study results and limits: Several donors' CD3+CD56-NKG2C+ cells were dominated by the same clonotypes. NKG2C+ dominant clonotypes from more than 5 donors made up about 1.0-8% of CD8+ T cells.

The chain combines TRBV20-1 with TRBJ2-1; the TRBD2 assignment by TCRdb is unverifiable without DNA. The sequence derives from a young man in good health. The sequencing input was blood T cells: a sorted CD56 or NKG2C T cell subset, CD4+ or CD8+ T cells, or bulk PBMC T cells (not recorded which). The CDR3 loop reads CSARDLLAGAEQFF.